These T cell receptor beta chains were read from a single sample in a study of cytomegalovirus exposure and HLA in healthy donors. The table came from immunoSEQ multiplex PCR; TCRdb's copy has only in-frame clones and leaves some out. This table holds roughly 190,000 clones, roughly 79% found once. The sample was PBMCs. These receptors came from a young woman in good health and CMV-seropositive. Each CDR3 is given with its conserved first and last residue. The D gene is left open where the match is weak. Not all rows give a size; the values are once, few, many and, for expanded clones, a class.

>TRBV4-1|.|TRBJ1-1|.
TGCGCCAGCAGCCACTCAGAGGGCACTGAAGCTTTCTTT
CASSHSEGTEAFF
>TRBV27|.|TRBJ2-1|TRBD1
TGTGCCAGCAGTTTAGGGACAGGGGGCTACAATGAGCAGTTCTTC
CASSLGTGGYNEQFF
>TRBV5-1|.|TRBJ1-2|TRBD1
TGCGCCACCGGGACAGGCTATGGCTACACCTTC
CATGTGYGYTF
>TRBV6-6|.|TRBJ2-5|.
TGTGCCAGCAGTTACCAGGCCTCAGAGACCCAGTACTTC
CASSYQASETQYF
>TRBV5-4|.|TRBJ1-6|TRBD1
TGTGCCAGCACCCGGGACAGGGTAAATTCACCCCTCCACTTT
CASTRDRVNSPLHF
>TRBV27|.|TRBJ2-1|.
TGTGCCAGCAGTTTGGAGGTGTCCCCCATCTACAATGAGCAGTTCTTC
CASSLEVSPIYNEQFF
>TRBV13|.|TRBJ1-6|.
TGTGCCAGCAGGGGGAGCGGGAATTCACCCCTCCACTTT
CASRGSGNSPLHF
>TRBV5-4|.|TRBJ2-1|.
TGTGCCAGCAGCCCACGGGAGACCGGTGAGCAGTTCTTC
CASSPRETGEQFF
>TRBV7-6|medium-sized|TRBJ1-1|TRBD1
TGTGCCAGCAGCTTACCGGCAGGGGGTACTGAAGCTTTCTTT
CASSLPAGGTEAFF
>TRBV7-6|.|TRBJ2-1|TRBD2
TGTGCCAGCAGCTTAGGAACTAGCGGCTTGTACAATGAGCAGTTCTTC
CASSLGTSGLYNEQFF
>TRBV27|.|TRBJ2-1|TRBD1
TGTGCCAGCAGTTTACTGGGACAGATGTTCTCCTACAATGAGCAGTTCTTC
CASSLLGQMFSYNEQFF
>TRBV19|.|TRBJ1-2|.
TGTGCCAGTAGTAACACGAACTATGGCTACACCTTC
CASSNTNYGYTF
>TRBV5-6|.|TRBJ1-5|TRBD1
TGTGCCAGCAGCAACAGACAGGGGAGCAATCAGCCCCAGCATTTT
CASSNRQGSNQPQHF
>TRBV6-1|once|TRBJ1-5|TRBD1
TGTGCCAGCAGCCGACAGGGCCGGCAGCCCCAGCATTTT
CASSRQGRQPQHF
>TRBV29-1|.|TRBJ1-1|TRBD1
TGCAGCGCCCCCACGCCGACAGGGGGCGGCACTGAAGCTTTCTTT
CSAPTPTGGGTEAFF